A single sample is the source of the 25 T cell receptor beta chains below, sequenced in a study of radiotherapy plus CTLA-4 blockade in lung cancer. Here immunoSEQ multiplex PCR was the method, and the copy in TCRdb shows in-frame clones only, minus some. The table lists some 51,000 clones, 65% to 80% of them singletons. The sample consisted of peripheral blood, taken from a patient treated with radiotherapy plus ipilimumab. Receptors originate from a human donor with non-small cell lung cancer whose response to radiotherapy plus ipilimumab could not be evaluated.

As regards this clone: Compared with germline, one end of the junction differs, possibly owing to a read error. The chain couples TRBV5-6 to TRBJ1-2; perhaps TRBD1 as D (6 bases). Germline-derived CDR1 and CDR2 are SGHDT and YYEEEE. The CDR3 extends over 12 amino acids. CDR3 residues: CASSLTGLGVKF. The CDR3 DNA reads TGTGCCAGCAGCCTGACAGGTTTGGGGGTCAAATTC.

The chain recombines TRBV4-1 with TRBJ1-5; the match to TRBD1 covers 7 bases. J was trimmed by 5 bases and V by 5 bases; bases with no gene match: 3. The CDR3 contains 13 residues. Germline assignment: CDR1 MGHRA and CDR2 YSYEKL. CDR3 amino acids: CASSYDRDQPQHF. CDR3 nucleotide sequence: TGCGCCAGCAGCTACGACAGGGATCAGCCCCAGCATTTT.

In regard to this clone: Other DNA sequences within the sample encode an identical CDR3. V usage is TRBV9 and J usage is TRBJ1-1; D may be TRBD1 (5 bases). The CDR3 is 13 amino acids. V was trimmed by 6 bases and J by 0 bases, leaving 9 bases between them. Germline loops: CDR1 SGDLS, CDR2 YYNGEE. The DNA for the CDR3 is TGTGCCAGCACTGGGGCCGTGAACACTGAAGCTTTCTTT. It specifies CASTGAVNTEAFF.

The chain links TRBV5-1 to TRBJ1-5; D is possibly TRBD1 (6 bases). Germline CDR1 is SGHRS and CDR2 is YFSETQ. The CDR3 spans 16 residues. Between the trimmed V and J ends, which lost 4 bases and 2 bases, there was a span of 16 bases. The CDR3 region is CASSPNGGQGNQPQHF. The CDR3 coding sequence is TGCGCCAGCAGCCCTAATGGGGGCCAAGGCAATCAGCCCCAGCATTTT.

The V call is TRBV7-8, the J call TRBJ2-7; 8 bases line up with TRBD1. Trimming took 3 bases from V and 0 from J; bases not matched to a gene: 7. Germline V CDR1 and CDR2: SGHVS, FQNEAQ. The CDR3 runs to 16 residues. DNA of the CDR3: TGTGCCAGCAGCTTTCCCAGGACAGGGAACTCCTACGAGCAGTACTTC. It yields the protein CASSFPRTGNSYEQYF.

The rearrangement links TRBV6-5 to TRBJ1-5; D gene uncertain. Trimming cost V 4 bases and J 7 bases, with 8 bases left between them. Germline CDR1 and CDR2: MNHEY and SVGAGI. CDR3 length equals 12 residues. The CDR3 reads CASSFRGQPQHF. The CDR3, as DNA: TGTGCCAGCAGTTTTCGAGGGCAGCCCCAGCATTTT.

This clone was seen more than once but under ten times. This chain joins TRBV30 and TRBJ1-5; maybe TRBD1 (6 bases). The germline V gene has CDR1 GTSNPN and CDR2 SVGIG (reference sequence). The germline V and J ends were trimmed by 0 bases and 7 bases, with 13 bases remaining between them. This CDR3 spans 14 amino acids. CDR3 amino acids: CAWSVSPGAQPQHF. The CDR3 DNA reads TGTGCCTGGAGTGTCTCGCCAGGGGCCCAGCCCCAGCATTTT.

The rearrangement links TRBV6-5 to TRBJ1-3; D is uncertain. This CDR3 is built from 14 residues. The germline gives CDR1 MNHEY, CDR2 SVGAGI. V was shortened by 5 bases and J by 4 bases, with 12 bases between the two germline ends. In nucleotides, the CDR3 is TGTGCCAGCAGTCCACTAAGAGGGGGAAACACCATATATTTT. It is translated as CASSPLRGGNTIYF.

The chain uses TRBV5-1 and TRBJ2-1; D is undetermined. The CDR3 covers 13 residues. With 0 bases removed from V and 7 bases from J, the gap between germline ends came to 8 bases. CDR1 and CDR2 (germline): SGHRS, YFSETQ. The CDR3, as DNA: TGCGCCAGCAGCTTGGGTCAATCAAATGAGCAGTTCTTC. Encoded protein: CASSLGQSNEQFF.

This clone showed up just once. This chain uses TRBV9 with TRBJ1-2; D is undetermined. CDR1 SGDLS and CDR2 YYNGEE come from the germline V gene. The CDR3 has 11 residues. Trimming cost V 4 bases and J 3 bases, with 4 bases left between them. The DNA of the CDR3 is TGTGCCAGCAGCACTTACTATGGCTACACCTTC. This codes for CASSTYYGYTF. Drawing the rest from reference TRBV9 and TRBJ1-2, the complete variable domain is DSGVTQTPKHLITATGQRVTLRCSPRSGDLSVYWYQQSLDQGLQFLIQYYNGEERAKGNILERFSAQQFPDLHSELNLSSLELGDSALYFCASSTYYGYTFGSGTRLTVV.

This rearrangement joins TRBV5-6 to TRBJ2-7; D may be TRBD1 (6 bases). The V gene's germline CDR1 is SGHDT and CDR2 YYEEEE. This CDR3 is 13 amino acids long. With 6 bases removed from V and 2 bases from J, the gap between germline ends came to 12 bases. For the CDR3, the DNA is TGTGCCAGCACCCTGGGGGCAGCCTACGAGCAGTACTTC. As protein: CASTLGAAYEQYF.

J is TRBJ2-7 and V is TRBV4-3; TRBD2 matches at 7 bases. This CDR3 comprises 15 residues. CDR1 is LGHNA, CDR2 YSLEER, per germline. With V trimmed by 0 bases and J by 0 bases, 2 bases remained unmatched. This CDR3 reads CASSQDWTSSYEQYF. CDR3 DNA: TGCGCCAGCAGCCAAGATTGGACTAGCTCCTACGAGCAGTACTTC.

The J gene is TRBJ1-2, the V gene TRBV27, with 9 bases aligning to TRBD1. Germline CDR1 is MNHEY and CDR2 is SMNVEV (reference sequence). CDR3 length: 15 residues. The trim removed 8 bases at V and 4 bases at J, leaving 11 bases unmatched. The CDR3 is CASGIVGTGSYGYTF. In nucleotides, the CDR3 is TGTGCCAGCGGCATTGTAGGGACAGGGTCCTATGGCTACACCTTC.

This clone was counted between two and nine times. The chain links TRBV28 to TRBJ1-5; a possible D gene is TRBD1 (6 bases). With 5 bases removed from V and 6 bases from J, the gap between germline ends came to 20 bases. The germline CDR1 and CDR2 sequences are MDHEN and SYDVKM. The CDR3 is made up of 16 amino acids. The CDR3 reads CASSPQTGPLGQPQHF. The CDR3 region has the DNA TGTGCCAGCAGTCCACAGACAGGCCCCCTAGGTCAGCCCCAGCATTTT. The full variable domain, rest sourced from reference TRBV28 and TRBJ1-5, is DVKVTQSSRYLVKRTGEKVFLECVQDMDHENMFWYRQDPGLGLRLIYFSYDVKMKEKGDIPEGYSVSREKKERFSLILESASTNQTSMYLCASSPQTGPLGQPQHFGDGTRLSIL.

This chain links TRBV6-5 with TRBJ1-3; 7 nucleotides match TRBD1. Germline-derived CDR1 and CDR2 are MNHEY and SVGAGI. The CDR3 covers 15 residues. V was clipped by 5 bases and J by 5 bases; unmatched bases: 9. Here the CDR3 DNA reads TGTGCCAGCAGTCCGAGACAGGGCCTAAGAAACACCATATATTTT. Translated: CASSPRQGLRNTIYF.

The chain combines TRBV4-2 with TRBJ2-7; 10 nucleotides align to TRBD2. Germline V gives CDR1 LGHNA, CDR2 YNFKEQ. V lost 0 bases, J lost 9 bases, and 14 bases stayed unmatched. The CDR3 spans 17 residues. Written as DNA, the CDR3 is TGTGCCAGCAGCCAAGATTCGCTACTAGCGGGATCCGAAGGGCAGTACTTC. This gives the protein CASSQDSLLAGSEGQYF.

Regarding this clone: Other DNA sequences in the same sample also yield this CDR3. The gene calls are TRBV13 and TRBJ2-7; D not resolved. Germline loops: CDR1 PRHDT, CDR2 FYEKMQ (reference sequence). The CDR3 runs to 13 residues. Trimming took 3 bases from V and 0 from J, leaving 6 bases between them. The CDR3 spells CASSLGSSYEQYF. CDR3 DNA: TGTGCCAGCAGCTTGGGCAGCTCCTACGAGCAGTACTTC.

This clone was found once. The sample contains more than one DNA sequence encoding this CDR3. The genes are TRBV5-1 and TRBJ1-1; D call uncertain. The ends were cut back, 2 bases at V and 5 bases at J, with 10 bases in the middle. Germline CDR1 reads SGHRS; CDR2 reads YFSETQ. CDR3 length equals 13 residues. In DNA form, the CDR3 reads TGCGCCAGCAGCTTTTCGGTTGGTACTGAAGCTTTCTTT. This translates into CASSFSVGTEAFF.

The V call is TRBV27, the J call TRBJ2-5, with 9 bases fitting TRBD2. J gave up 2 bases and V 4 bases, and 5 bases lay outside the gene matches. Germline loops: CDR1 MNHEY, CDR2 SMNVEV (reference sequence). This CDR3 contains 15 residues. The CDR3 loop is CASSSGLAGQETQYF. Here the CDR3 DNA reads TGTGCCAGCAGTTCAGGTCTAGCGGGGCAAGAGACCCAGTACTTC.

This chain joins TRBV6-4 and TRBJ2-2; 8 bases align to TRBD1. J gave up 0 bases and V 9 bases, and 12 bases lay outside the gene matches. The CDR3 covers 17 residues. CDR1 and CDR2 (germline): MRHNA, SNTAGT. CDR3 nucleotide sequence: TGTGCCAGACCCCAGGGGGCGCGATTGTCGAACACCGGGGAGCTGTTTTTT. Amino acid sequence: CARPQGARLSNTGELFF.

This clone was counted between two and nine times. This chain uses TRBV28 with TRBJ2-7; TRBD2 aligns across 13 bases. With V trimmed by 7 bases and J by 4 bases, 7 bases remained unmatched. CDR3 length: 15 residues. Germline assignment: CDR1 MDHEN and CDR2 SYDVKM. CDR3 in DNA: TGTGCCAGCAAAAAAGGACTAGCGGGAGCGTACGAGCAGTACTTC. Its translation is CASKKGLAGAYEQYF.

The chain carries TRBV11-2 and TRBJ2-5; the match to TRBD2 covers 7 bases. The CDR3 covers 13 residues. Germline V CDR1 and CDR2: SGHAT, FQNNGV. Trimming removed 5 bases from V and 6 bases from J; junction bases left unmatched: 6. In nucleotides, the CDR3 is TGTGCCAGCAGCACAGGACTAGTCCAGACCCAGTACTTC. This codes for CASSTGLVQTQYF.

CDR3 in DNA: TGTGCCACCAGCAGAAGCTTAGGGAGGAGGAACACTGAAGCTTTCTTT. It codes for CATSRSLGRRNTEAFF. The chain recombines TRBV15 with TRBJ1-1; D remains ambiguous. There are 16 residues in the CDR3. Per the germline V gene, CDR1 is LNHNV and CDR2 is YYDKDF (reference sequence). Deletions cut 2 bases from V and 1 base from J, with 14 bases between.

This clone was recorded a few times. The rearrangement links TRBV18 to TRBJ1-1; 8 nucleotides line up with TRBD1. Germline V lookup: CDR1 KGHSH, CDR2 LQKENI. V lost 3 bases, J lost 5 bases, and 8 bases stayed unmatched. The CDR3 is 15 residues long. Written as DNA, the CDR3 is TGTGCCAGCTCACCCTTAGGACAGGGCGGGACTGAAGCTTTCTTT. It translates to CASSPLGQGGTEAFF.

The chain carries TRBV7-9 and TRBJ2-5; 13 bases fit TRBD2. After removal of 4 bases from V and 5 bases from J, the junction contained 4 bases not matched to a gene. Germline loops: CDR1 SEHNR, CDR2 FQNEAQ (reference sequence). The CDR3 extends over 15 amino acids. Written as DNA, the CDR3 is TGTGCCAGCAGCTCCGGACTAGCGGGAGTTGAGACCCAGTACTTC. It specifies CASSSGLAGVETQYF.